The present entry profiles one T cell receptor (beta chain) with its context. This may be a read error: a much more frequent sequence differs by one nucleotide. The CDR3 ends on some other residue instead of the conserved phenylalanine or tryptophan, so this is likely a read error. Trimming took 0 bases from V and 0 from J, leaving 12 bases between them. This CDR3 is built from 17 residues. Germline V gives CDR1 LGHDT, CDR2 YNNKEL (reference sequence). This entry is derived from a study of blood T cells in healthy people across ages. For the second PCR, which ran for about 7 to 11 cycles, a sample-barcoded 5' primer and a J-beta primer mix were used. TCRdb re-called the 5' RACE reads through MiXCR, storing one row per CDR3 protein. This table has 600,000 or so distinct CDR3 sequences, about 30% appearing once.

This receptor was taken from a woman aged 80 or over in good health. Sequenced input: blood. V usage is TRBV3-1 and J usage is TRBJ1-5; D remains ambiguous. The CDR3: CASSQDGKGGSNQPQHV. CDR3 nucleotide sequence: TGTGCCAGCAGCCAAGACGGTAAGGGAGGTAGCAATCAGCCCCAGCATGTT.